The 6 T cell receptor beta chains reported below all come from one sample, sequenced in a study of blood T cell repertoires in COVID-19. TCRdb keeps only in-frame clones here, not all; method: immunoSEQ multiplex PCR. The data contain 150,000 to 200,000 clones, around 87% of them seen just once; the ten biggest clones take up around an eighth. The source material was peripheral blood. The receptors stem from a woman between 70 and 85 years old with COVID-19, enrolled during active disease.

The J gene is TRBJ2-1, the V gene TRBV28, with 11 bases identical to TRBD2. The ends lost 4 bases at V and 6 bases at J; junction bases unmatched: 11. The CDR3 is 17 residues long. Germline loops: CDR1 MDHEN, CDR2 SYDVKM. In DNA, the CDR3 is TGTGCCAGCAGTTACCGTCCCGGGACTAGCGGAACCAATGAGCAGTTCTTC. It translates to CASSYRPGTSGTNEQFF.

J is TRBJ1-2 and V is TRBV6-5; maybe TRBD1 (5 bases). CDR3 size: 14 residues. Trimming removed 6 bases at V and 9 bases at J, with 20 bases between. From germline, CDR1 is MNHEY and CDR2 SVGAGI. CDR3 protein: CASSRRGGASSYTF. CDR3 in DNA: TGTGCCAGCAGCCGCCGGGGCGGGGCGAGTAGCTACACCTTC.

V is TRBV6-1 and J is TRBJ2-7; the D is unclear. V shed 5 bases and J shed 2 bases, with 13 bases lying between them. The CDR3 covers 14 residues. Germline CDR1 MNHNS, CDR2 SASEGT. The CDR3 DNA follows: TGTGCCAGCAGTCTACCAATTCTGACCTACGAGCAGTACTTC. Protein: CASSLPILTYEQYF.

CDR3 sequence: CSVIITGTDTQYF. CDR3 DNA: TGCAGCGTTATAATAACAGGCACAGATACGCAGTATTTT. V gene TRBV29-1 combines with J gene TRBJ2-3; D gene ambiguous. The CDR3 contains 13 residues. The V gene lost 5 bases and the J gene lost 1 base, with 10 bases spanning the gap. Germline lookup yields CDR1 SQVTM and CDR2 ANQGSEA.

The V gene is TRBV3-1 (or the pseudogene TRBV3-2), the J gene TRBJ2-3; 11 positions agree with TRBD2. The CDR3 spans 15 residues. V trimming: 6 bases; J trimming: 6 bases; junction bases outside the gene matches: 8. The germline V gene has CDR1 LGHDT and CDR2 YNNKEL (reference sequence). This CDR3 is CASRISGRALDTQYF. The DNA for the CDR3 is TGTGCCAGCAGAATTAGCGGGAGGGCCTTGGATACGCAGTATTTT.

V gene TRBV5-1 combines with J gene TRBJ2-7; 9 bases map to TRBD2. CDR1 and CDR2 (germline): SGHRS, YFSETQ. The CDR3 contains 16 residues. With V trimmed by 6 bases and J by 3 bases, 13 bases remained unmatched. The CDR3 DNA follows: TGCGCCAGCACCCCTTTTAATAGCGGGAGTGTCTACGAGCAGTACTTC. Its protein is CASTPFNSGSVYEQYF. Filled out from reference TRBV5-1 and TRBJ2-7, the complete variable domain reads KAGVTQTPRYLIKTRGQQVTLSCSPISGHRSVSWYQQTPGQGLQFLFEYFSETQRNKGNFPGRFSGRQFSNSRSEMNVSTLELGDSALYLCASTPFNSGSVYEQYFGPGTRLTVT.